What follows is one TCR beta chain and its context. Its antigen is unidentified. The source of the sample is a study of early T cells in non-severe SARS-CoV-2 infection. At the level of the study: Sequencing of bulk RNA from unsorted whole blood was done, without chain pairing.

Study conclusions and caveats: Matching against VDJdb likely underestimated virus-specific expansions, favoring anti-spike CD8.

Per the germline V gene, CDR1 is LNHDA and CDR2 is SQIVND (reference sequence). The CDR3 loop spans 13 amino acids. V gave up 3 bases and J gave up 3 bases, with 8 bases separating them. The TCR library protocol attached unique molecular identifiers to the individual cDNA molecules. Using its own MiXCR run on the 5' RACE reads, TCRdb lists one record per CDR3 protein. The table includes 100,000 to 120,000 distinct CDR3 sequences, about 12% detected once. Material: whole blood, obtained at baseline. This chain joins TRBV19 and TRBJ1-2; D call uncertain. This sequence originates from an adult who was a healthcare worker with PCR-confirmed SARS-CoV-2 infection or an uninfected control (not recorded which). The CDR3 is CASSIQEHYGYTF. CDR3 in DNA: TGTGCCAGTAGTATCCAGGAACACTATGGCTACACCTTC. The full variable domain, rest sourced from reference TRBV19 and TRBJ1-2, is DGGITQSPKYLFRKEGQNVTLSCEQNLNHDAMYWYRQDPGQGLRLIYYSQIVNDFQKGDIAEGYSVSREKKESFPLTVTSAQKNPTAFYLCASSIQEHYGYTFGSGTRLTVV.